The next 25 T cell receptor beta chains were all read from a single sample in a study of blood T cell repertoires in COVID-19. Generated by immunoSEQ multiplex PCR, the TCRdb table keeps only in-frame clones and is missing some. The table lists approximately 110,000 clones, roughly 90% of them singletons, with around 1.9% in the top ten. The sequenced material came from peripheral blood. Source of these receptors: a man aged 45-65 years with COVID-19, enrolled during active disease.

The V call is TRBV30, the J call TRBJ2-2, with D possibly matching TRBD1 (5 bases). V was cut by 3 bases and J by 0 bases, with 8 bases left in between. Germline V gives CDR1 GTSNPN, CDR2 SVGIG (reference sequence). The length of the CDR3 is 14 residues. The CDR3 spells CAWRWTSNTGELFF. CDR3 sequence (DNA): TGTGCCTGGAGATGGACATCGAACACCGGGGAGCTGTTTTTT.

This clone was observed once. The chain links TRBV9 to TRBJ1-1; possible D gene TRBD1, 5 bases. Germline CDR1 is SGDLS and CDR2 is YYNGEE. The V end lost 3 bases, the J end lost 7 bases, and 13 bases lay between the germline ends. The CDR3 loop spans 13 amino acids. Written as DNA, the CDR3 is TGTGCCAGCAGCGGGGGGGTAGGATTTGAAGCTTTCTTT. It encodes CASSGGVGFEAFF. Based on the CDR3 plus reference TRBV9 and TRBJ1-1, the full variable domain is DSGVTQTPKHLITATGQRVTLRCSPRSGDLSVYWYQQSLDQGLQFLIQYYNGEERAKGNILERFSAQQFPDLHSELNLSSLELGDSALYFCASSGGVGFEAFFGQGTRLTVV.

V and J are TRBV29-1 and TRBJ1-1, with D maybe TRBD1 (5 bases). V was clipped by 2 bases and J by 4 bases, with 8 bases between them. The germline V gene has CDR1 SQVTM and CDR2 ANQGSEA. This CDR3 contains 12 residues. CDR3: CSVESGGTEAFF. CDR3 in DNA: TGCAGCGTTGAAAGCGGGGGCACTGAAGCTTTCTTT.

V and J are TRBV5-3 and TRBJ2-3; no definite D call. TRBV5-3 is an ORF, with its function uncertain. The germline V and J ends were trimmed by 4 bases and 4 bases, with 10 bases remaining between them. The CDR3 runs 13 residues. The CDR3 sequence is CARSPNGPDTQYF. CDR3 bases: TGTGCCAGAAGCCCTAATGGGCCAGATACGCAGTATTTT.

The chain carries TRBV4-2 and TRBJ2-2; 7 nucleotides line up with TRBD2. This CDR3 spans 17 amino acids. Germline V gene sequence: CDR1 LGHNA, CDR2 YNFKEQ. J lost 1 base, V lost 3 bases, and 8 bases had no gene match. CDR3: CASSQGSTSENTGELFF. The CDR3 bases are TGTGCCAGCAGCCAGGGATCCACTAGCGAGAACACCGGGGAGCTGTTTTTT.

CDR3 sequence reads: CASSQDPGASTDTQYF. CDR3 bases: TGTGCCAGCAGCCAAGATCCAGGGGCCTCCACAGATACGCAGTATTTT. The chain recombines TRBV14 with TRBJ2-3; the D gene is possibly TRBD1 (6 bases). CDR3 size: 16 residues. Germline loops: CDR1 SGHDN, CDR2 FVKESK. V was trimmed by 0 bases and J by 2 bases, leaving 12 bases between them.

The chain employs TRBV9 and TRBJ2-5, with a tentative D call TRBD1 (5 bases). This CDR3 spans 13 amino acids. Germline V gene sequence: CDR1 SGDLS, CDR2 YYNGEE. The ends were cut back, 2 bases at V and 5 bases at J, with 10 bases in the middle. CDR3 region: CASSVIAGETQYF. In DNA form, the CDR3 reads TGTGCCAGCAGCGTCATCGCAGGGGAGACCCAGTACTTC. Full variable domain (outside the CDR3, taken from reference TRBV9 and TRBJ2-5): DSGVTQTPKHLITATGQRVTLRCSPRSGDLSVYWYQQSLDQGLQFLIQYYNGEERAKGNILERFSAQQFPDLHSELNLSSLELGDSALYFCASSVIAGETQYFGPGTRLLVL.

V usage is TRBV28 and J usage is TRBJ1-1; D ambiguous. This CDR3 is 12 amino acids long. Germline V gives CDR1 MDHEN, CDR2 SYDVKM. Trimming cost V 1 base and J 8 bases, with 8 bases left between them. The CDR3, as DNA: TGTGCCAGCAGTTTATCGGAGATGGAAGCTTTCTTT. It encodes CASSLSEMEAFF.

This sequence joins TRBV5-1 and TRBJ2-7, with TRBD1 identical over 7 bases. Per germline, CDR1 SGHRS and CDR2 YFSETQ. The J segment lost 7 bases and the V segment lost 4 bases, leaving 11 bases of the junction unmatched. This CDR3 is built from 14 residues. The CDR3 sequence is CASSADRASPEQYF. CDR3 bases: TGCGCCAGCAGCGCCGACAGGGCCTCTCCAGAGCAGTACTTC.

This clone was observed a single time. The chain combines TRBV6-5 with TRBJ1-1, with TRBD1 matching over 7 bases. The J segment lost 1 base and the V segment lost 11 bases, leaving 7 bases of the junction unmatched. This CDR3 comprises 13 residues. Per the germline V gene, CDR1 is MNHEY and CDR2 is SVGAGI. CDR3 region: CAHQKGANTEAFF. DNA of the CDR3: TGTGCCCACCAAAAGGGGGCGAACACTGAAGCTTTCTTT.

V usage is TRBV24-1 and J usage is TRBJ1-2; 7 bases are shared with TRBD1. Germline V gene sequence: CDR1 KGHDR, CDR2 SFDVKD. V trimming: 4 bases; J trimming: 8 bases; junction bases outside the gene matches: 9. The CDR3 runs 14 residues. The chain's CDR3 is CATSEADRRVGYTF. CDR3 sequence (DNA): TGTGCCACCAGTGAAGCGGACAGGAGGGTCGGCTACACCTTC.

V usage is TRBV2 and J usage is TRBJ1-5; D perhaps matches TRBD1 (6 bases). The germline V gene has CDR1 SNHLY and CDR2 FYNNEI. The V end lost 6 bases, the J end lost 0 bases, and 12 bases lay between the germline ends. CDR3 length: 15 residues. The CDR3 is CASRSGTISNQPQHF. CDR3 coding DNA: TGTGCCAGCAGAAGCGGGACAATTAGCAATCAGCCCCAGCATTTT. The full variable domain, completed using reference TRBV2 and TRBJ1-5, is EPEVTQTPSHQVTQMGQEVILRCVPISNHLYFYWYRQILGQKVEFLVSFYNNEISEKSEIFDDQFSVERPDGSNFTLKIRSTKLEDSAMYFCASRSGTISNQPQHFGDGTRLSIL.

The chain joins TRBV5-1 to TRBJ2-1, with TRBD2 as a possible D gene (6 bases). The CDR3 contains 16 residues. Trimming left V 3 bases short and J 1 base short, with 14 bases between. Germline CDR1 reads SGHRS; CDR2 reads YFSETQ. Here the CDR3 DNA reads TGCGCCAGCAGCTCCTTACTAGGGAGGTCCTACAATGAGCAGTTCTTC. The encoded protein is CASSSLLGRSYNEQFF.

The chain combines TRBV5-8 with TRBJ2-6; TRBD1 matches at 7 bases. The trim removed 4 bases at V and 7 bases at J, leaving 5 bases unmatched. The CDR3 is made up of 14 amino acids. Germline CDR1 and CDR2: SGHTS and YDEGEE. DNA for the CDR3: TGTGCCAGCAGCCCACAGGGGAGAGCCAACGTCCTGACTTTC. It encodes CASSPQGRANVLTF. Drawing the rest from reference TRBV5-8 and TRBJ2-6, the complete variable domain is EAGVTQSPTHLIKTRGQQATLRCSPISGHTSVYWYQQALGLGLQFLLWYDEGEERNRGNFPPRFSGRQFPNYSSELNVNALELEDSALYLCASSPQGRANVLTFGAGSRLTVL.

This chain connects TRBV6-5 to TRBJ1-2; no reliable D call. Germline V gives CDR1 MNHEY, CDR2 SVGAGI. The CDR3 has 14 amino acids. Trimming stripped 1 base from V and 4 bases from J, with 10 bases between. CDR3 nucleotide sequence: TGTGCCAGCAGTTACTACGGCGGGAGCTATGGCTACACCTTC. Translated, it gives CASSYYGGSYGYTF.

The table lists this clone with a count of one. This chain links TRBV4-2 with TRBJ2-3; 8 nucleotides align to TRBD2. Germline V lookup: CDR1 LGHNA, CDR2 YNFKEQ. V was clipped by 0 bases and J by 3 bases; unmatched bases: 8. This CDR3 contains 17 residues. The CDR3 loop is CASSQEGPAGVTDTQYF. CDR3 DNA: TGTGCCAGCAGCCAAGAGGGACCAGCGGGAGTTACAGATACGCAGTATTTT.

The chain couples TRBV21-1 to TRBJ1-1. TRBV21-1 constitutes a pseudogene. The CDR3 sequence is 13 residues long. The chain's CDR3 is CASMIGINTEAFF. CDR3 DNA: TGTGCCAGCATGATCGGGATAAACACTGAAGCTTTCTTT.

CDR3 DNA sequence: TGTGCCAGCAGCTTCATGGGACAGAGCACCGGGGAGCTGTTTTTT. This gives the protein CASSFMGQSTGELFF. The V and J genes are TRBV5-4 and TRBJ2-2, with 7 nucleotides matching TRBD1. V was pared by 2 bases and J by 4 bases, with 5 bases of the junction left unmatched. This CDR3 is 15 amino acids long. Germline CDR1 and CDR2: SGHNT and YYREEE (reference sequence).

The chain uses TRBV13 and TRBJ1-3, with a weak D call TRBD1 (5 bases). The CDR3 extends over 16 amino acids. Looked up from germline, CDR1 is PRHDT and CDR2 is FYEKMQ (reference sequence). Trimming stripped 0 bases from V and 0 bases from J, with 9 bases between. The CDR3 protein is CASSLGTAGSGNTIYF. DNA of the CDR3: TGTGCCAGCAGCTTAGGGACAGCGGGCTCTGGAAACACCATATATTTT.

J is TRBJ2-7 and V is TRBV6-5; 8 positions match TRBD1. Trimming cost V 6 bases and J 7 bases; bases outside gene matches: 11. Germline CDR1 reads MNHEY; CDR2 reads SVGAGI. The CDR3 runs 14 residues. The CDR3 DNA reads as TGTGCCAGCAGACGGGGACAGGTCGGAGGGGAGCAGTACTTC. This codes for CASRRGQVGGEQYF.

This clone was detected once. V and J are TRBV19 and TRBJ1-4; D possibly corresponds to TRBD1 (5 bases). Germline loops: CDR1 LNHDA, CDR2 SQIVND (reference sequence). Between the trimmed V and J ends, which lost 10 bases and 7 bases, there was a span of 13 bases. This CDR3 has 12 residues. CDR3 DNA sequence: TGTGCCACCGGGGGTTCGGCTGAAAAACTGTTTTTT. It yields the protein CATGGSAEKLFF.

This clone came up a few times. This chain connects TRBV13 to TRBJ2-2; D not certain. V lost 6 bases and J lost 1, with 9 bases in between. Germline V gives CDR1 PRHDT, CDR2 FYEKMQ (reference sequence). The CDR3 contains 14 residues. The CDR3 loop is CASRPPVNTGELFF. The CDR3 nucleotides are TGTGCCAGCAGGCCTCCGGTGAACACCGGGGAGCTGTTTTTT.

This sequence joins TRBV5-1 and TRBJ1-1; TRBD1 agrees at 9 bases. The CDR3 spans 14 residues. Germline V gene sequence: CDR1 SGHRS, CDR2 YFSETQ. V lost 4 bases, J lost 1 base, and 2 bases stayed unmatched. DNA for the CDR3: TGCGCCAGCAGCGGGGGACAGGGGAACACTGAAGCTTTCTTT. It yields the protein CASSGGQGNTEAFF.

The chain couples TRBV18 to TRBJ2-7; a weak D match, TRBD2 (6 bases). Germline CDR1 and CDR2: KGHSH and LQKENI. Trimming removed 2 bases at V and 6 bases at J, with 11 bases between. This CDR3 is built from 13 residues. The CDR3 sequence is CASSPSGPAEQYV. Here the CDR3 DNA reads TGTGCCAGCTCACCAAGCGGGCCAGCCGAGCAGTACGTC.

This rearrangement joins TRBV10-3 to TRBJ1-6; possibly TRBD1 for D (5 bases). This CDR3 has 14 residues. Trimming cost V 5 bases and J 10 bases, with 15 bases left between them. Germline V gives CDR1 ENHRY, CDR2 SYGVKD. The CDR3 DNA reads as TGTGCCATCAGTACGGGAGGAGGGGAGTCACCCCTCCACTTT. This codes for CAISTGGGESPLHF.